This T cell receptor beta chain was recorded in a study of blood T cell repertoires in COVID-19. Germline CDR1 SGHRS, CDR2 YFSETQ. Trimming removed 3 bases at V and 2 bases at J, with 8 bases between. This CDR3 is built from 13 residues. Method: immunoSEQ multiplex PCR; TCRdb's copy keeps in-frame clones and lacks some. The profile covers some 180,000 clones, with about four fifths appearing a single time and 6.9% taken by the ten largest. The rearrangement joins TRBV5-1 to TRBJ1-2, with D possibly matching TRBD1 (5 bases). Sample: peripheral blood. This TCR was sampled from a man between 60 and 75 years old with acute or convalescent COVID-19. This CDR3 reads CASSSGQNYGYTF. The CDR3, as DNA: TGCGCCAGCAGCTCCGGACAAAACTATGGCTACACCTTC.